The 11 T cell receptor beta chains in this list originate from one sample, sequenced in a study of T cells in localized non-small cell lung cancer. Here immunoSEQ multiplex PCR was the method, and the copy in TCRdb shows in-frame clones only, minus some. Seen here are approximately 28,000 clones, around 81% observed once, and the top ten hold around 5.3%. Sample: peripheral blood mononuclear cells, taken before any cancer treatment. These receptors were taken from a man aged 35-69 years with stage III lung adenocarcinoma.

Regarding this clone: Other DNA sequences in this sample translate to the same CDR3. This chain links TRBV11-2 with TRBJ1-2; D gene unclear. V shed 3 bases and J shed 6 bases, with 11 bases lying between them. From germline, CDR1 is SGHAT and CDR2 FQNNGV. The CDR3 is made up of 13 amino acids. The CDR3 reads CASSLGGGNGYTF. As DNA, the CDR3 is TGTGCCAGCAGCTTGGGTGGAGGGAATGGCTACACCTTC.

The chain's CDR3 is CASSRGQGVDQPQHF. CDR3 DNA: TGTGCCAGTAGTAGGGGACAGGGTGTGGATCAGCCCCAGCATTTT. The chain joins TRBV19 to TRBJ1-5; TRBD1 aligns across 9 bases. Germline values: CDR1 LNHDA, CDR2 SQIVND (reference sequence). After removal of 4 bases from V and 5 bases from J, the junction contained 6 bases not matched to a gene. This CDR3 spans 15 amino acids. The full variable domain, in which reference TRBV19 and TRBJ1-5 provide the parts outside the CDR3, is DGGITQSPKYLFRKEGQNVTLSCEQNLNHDAMYWYRQDPGQGLRLIYYSQIVNDFQKGDIAEGYSVSREKKESFPLTVTSAQKNPTAFYLCASSRGQGVDQPQHFGDGTRLSIL.

Comments on this clone: Other DNA sequences in the sample encode the same CDR3. The chain recombines TRBV10-3 with TRBJ2-3; no firm D call. Germline loops: CDR1 ENHRY, CDR2 SYGVKD. This CDR3 is 14 amino acids long. Trimming shortened V by 6 bases and J by 2 bases, and 12 bases separated the two germline ends. Written as DNA, the CDR3 is TGTGCCATCAGCCCCCGGTTGGACACAGATACGCAGTATTTT. This sequence encodes CAISPRLDTDTQYF.

The chain couples TRBV9 to TRBJ1-4; possible D gene TRBD1, 6 bases. This CDR3 has 13 residues. V was pared by 2 bases and J by 10 bases, with 12 bases between. Germline V gives CDR1 SGDLS, CDR2 YYNGEE. CDR3 bases: TGTGCCAGCAGCGTCGGGGGCTTTGGAAAACTGTTTTTT. Its protein product is CASSVGGFGKLFF.

The chain couples TRBV7-8 to TRBJ1-5, with TRBD1 identical over 8 bases. Germline V gene sequence: CDR1 SGHVS, CDR2 FQNEAQ. With 5 bases clipped from V and 9 bases from J, the junction kept 9 bases outside the gene matches. This CDR3 comprises 14 residues. The CDR3 coding sequence is TGTGCCAGCAGCCCCCGGACAGGGACTACGCCCCAGCATTTT. It specifies CASSPRTGTTPQHF.

The chain links TRBV6-1 to TRBJ1-2; no clear D gene. The CDR3 runs to 16 residues. V was shortened by 3 bases and J by 3 bases, with 17 bases between the two germline ends. The germline V gene has CDR1 MNHNS and CDR2 SASEGT. CDR3 amino acids: CASSESMWIRYYGYTF. The CDR3 DNA follows: TGTGCCAGCAGTGAGAGTATGTGGATACGGTACTATGGCTACACCTTC.

This chain joins TRBV29-1 and TRBJ1-2, with 9 bases aligning to TRBD1. Losses at the gene ends were 5 bases for V and 1 base for J; bases not matched to a gene: 11. The germline CDR1 and CDR2 sequences are SQVTM and ANQGSEA. The CDR3 spans 16 residues. The CDR3 nucleotides read TGCAGCGTTCCGGGGACAGGGACTTTAAATAACTATGGCTACACCTTC. Translated: CSVPGTGTLNNYGYTF.

The chain combines TRBV15 with TRBJ2-3; unclear D gene. Germline values: CDR1 LNHNV, CDR2 YYDKDF (reference sequence). The V end was cut by 1 base, the J end by 0 bases, with 5 bases between. The CDR3 extends over 14 amino acids. CDR3 loop: CATSRAGSTDTQYF. CDR3 bases: TGTGCCACCAGCAGAGCTGGGAGCACAGATACGCAGTATTTT.

The chain is built from TRBV2 and TRBJ1-6; possible D gene TRBD1, 5 bases. CDR3 size: 13 residues. V was shortened by 6 bases and J by 9 bases, with 12 bases between the two germline ends. Germline CDR1 reads SNHLY; CDR2 reads FYNNEI. The CDR3 here is CASSPGLSSPLHF. CDR3 sequence (DNA): TGTGCCAGCAGCCCAGGGCTTAGTTCACCCCTCCACTTT. Using reference TRBV2 and TRBJ1-6 for the parts outside the CDR3, the full variable domain is EPEVTQTPSHQVTQMGQEVILRCVPISNHLYFYWYRQILGQKVEFLVSFYNNEISEKSEIFDDQFSVERPDGSNFTLKIRSTKLEDSAMYFCASSPGLSSPLHFGNGTRLTVT.

The chain combines TRBV19 with TRBJ2-3; D unclear. Germline V gives CDR1 LNHDA, CDR2 SQIVND (reference sequence). Trimming pared 5 bases from V and 2 bases from J, leaving 8 bases between. CDR3 length equals 13 residues. The CDR3 here is CASSAPHTDTQYF. CDR3 DNA sequence: TGTGCCAGTAGTGCCCCCCACACAGATACGCAGTATTTT.

This clone showed up just a few times. The V call is TRBV28, the J call TRBJ1-2, with 8 positions matching TRBD1. This CDR3 has 16 amino acids. Germline CDR1 reads MDHEN; CDR2 reads SYDVKM. V lost 6 bases to trimming and J lost 0 bases; unmatched junction nucleotides: 9. CDR3 DNA sequence: TGTGCCAGCAGCTCCGCAGGGGGCCCAGCTAACTATGGCTACACCTTC. This gives the protein CASSSAGGPANYGYTF.